Following are 13 T cell receptor beta chains from one sample sequenced in a study of glioma-infiltrating T cells. TCR alpha and beta CDR3 regions were amplified from RNA using iRepertoire nested multiplex PCR. TCRdb analysed the multiplex PCR reads with MiXCR anew, one entry per CDR3 protein. The table includes 100,000 to 150,000 distinct CDR3 sequences, approximately 26% detected once. Material: glioma tissue, nonneoplastic brain tissue, or PBMCs (not recorded which). The receptors shown here come from a human donor with low-grade glioma or glioblastoma, undergoing nonglioma brain surgery, or in good health (not recorded which).

This clonotype has more than one count but fewer than ten. The chain combines TRBV7-2 with TRBJ1-2; D unclear. The V gene lost 4 bases and the J gene lost 6 bases, with 12 bases spanning the gap. This CDR3 spans 13 amino acids. Germline V lookup: CDR1 SGHTA, CDR2 FQGNSA. For the CDR3, the DNA is TGTGCCAGCAGCTCCGGACCGGTGGATGGCTACACCTTC. Translated, it gives CASSSGPVDGYTF.

This sequence joins TRBV7-2 and TRBJ2-1; D possibly uses TRBD1 or TRBD2 (6 bases each). Trimming pared 5 bases from V and 5 bases from J, leaving 19 bases between. This CDR3 comprises 16 residues. Germline V gene lookup returns CDR1 SGHTA and CDR2 FQGNSA. The CDR3 DNA reads TGTGCCAGCAGCCGGATAAGGGGGGAGTTGCACAATGAGCAGTTCTTC. The encoded protein is CASSRIRGELHNEQFF.

Only a few counts were recorded for this clonotype. V usage is TRBV6-1 and J usage is TRBJ2-7, with 9 bases aligning to TRBD2. V shed 6 bases and J 7 bases; nucleotides not matched to a gene: 7. Germline CDR1 reads MNHNS; CDR2 reads SASEGT. The CDR3 is 13 residues long. The CDR3 reads CASRSSGGSEQYV. CDR3 in DNA: TGTGCCAGCAGGTCCAGCGGGGGGTCGGAGCAGTACGTC.

This clonotype was detected a few times. The chain has TRBV20-1 and TRBJ2-2; a weak D match, TRBD1 (5 bases). V lost 5 bases and J lost 0, with 10 bases in between. The CDR3 spans 14 residues. Germline V gene data show CDR1 as DFQATT and CDR2 as SNEGSKA (reference sequence). Here the CDR3 reads CSARPGTNTGELFF. For the CDR3, the DNA is TGCAGTGCTCGTCCAGGGACGAACACCGGGGAGCTGTTTTTT.

Only a few counts were recorded for this clonotype. The rearrangement joins TRBV18 to TRBJ2-5; no definite D call. CDR1 and CDR2 from the germline V gene are KGHSH and LQKENI. The length of the CDR3 is 12 residues. Trimming removed 4 bases from V and 7 bases from J, with 10 bases in between. This CDR3 reads CASSHGLGTQYF. In nucleotides, the CDR3 is TGTGCCAGCTCACATGGCCTGGGGACCCAGTACTTC.

V gene TRBV10-3 combines with J gene TRBJ1-3, with a tentative D call TRBD1 (5 bases). The V and J ends lost 0 bases and 0 bases respectively, with 9 bases between them. The CDR3 consists of 16 residues. CDR1 ENHRY and CDR2 SYGVKD come from the germline V gene. The CDR3 here is CAISESGTGSGNTIYF. CDR3 DNA: TGTGCCATCAGTGAGTCGGGAACAGGCTCTGGAAACACCATATATTTT.

This clonotype was counted only a few times. The chain couples TRBV3-1 to TRBJ1-1; D gene unclear. This CDR3 is 14 amino acids long. Germline loops: CDR1 LGHDT, CDR2 YNNKEL (reference sequence). Trimming pared 1 base from V and 5 bases from J, leaving 11 bases between. The CDR3 nucleotides read TGTGCCAGCAGCCAAGTAGTTGGCAGGACTGAAGCTTTCTTT. Residues: CASSQVVGRTEAFF.

This clonotype was seen repeatedly, ten times or more. The chain uses TRBV29-1 and TRBJ2-2, with D possibly being TRBD1 (6 bases). Germline CDR1 SQVTM, CDR2 ANQGSEA. The V gene lost 3 bases and the J gene lost 1 base, with 6 bases spanning the gap. The CDR3 sequence is 13 residues long. CDR3 sequence reads: CSVDRGNTGELFF. In nucleotides, the CDR3 is TGCAGCGTTGACAGGGGGAACACCGGGGAGCTGTTTTTT.

V and J are TRBV4-1 and TRBJ1-5, with 9 bases identical to TRBD1. CDR1 is MGHRA, CDR2 YSYEKL, per germline. CDR3 length: 15 amino acids. Unmatched junction bases numbered 6, after V lost 3 bases and J lost 6 bases. The CDR3 here is CASSQPGQGSQPQHF. Here the CDR3 DNA reads TGCGCCAGCAGCCAGCCGGGACAGGGATCTCAGCCCCAGCATTTT.

The chain has TRBV29-1 and TRBJ2-2, with D unclear. Germline lookup yields CDR1 SQVTM and CDR2 ANQGSEA. Trimming stripped 2 bases from V and 0 bases from J, with 7 bases between. There are 14 residues in the CDR3. CDR3 in amino acids: CSVERTANTGELFF. The CDR3 bases are TGCAGCGTTGAAAGGACGGCGAACACCGGGGAGCTGTTTTTT.

This clonotype has only a few counts. The J gene is TRBJ1-2, the V gene TRBV28; tentatively, D is TRBD1 (5 bases). The CDR3 is 15 amino acids. V was shortened by 6 bases and J by 3 bases, with 17 bases between the two germline ends. From germline, CDR1 is MDHEN and CDR2 SYDVKM. DNA for the CDR3: TGTGCCAGCAGCCCAGGTGTTGCGACAGACTATGGCTACACCTTC. Its protein product is CASSPGVATDYGYTF.

V is TRBV28 and J is TRBJ2-7; either TRBD1 or TRBD2 may fit D (5 bases each). This CDR3 spans 14 amino acids. CDR1 and CDR2 (germline): MDHEN, SYDVKM. The germline V and J ends were trimmed by 6 bases and 7 bases, with 19 bases remaining between them. The CDR3 loop reads CASSPRDPYNEQYV. CDR3 DNA: TGTGCCAGCAGCCCCCGGGACCCCTACAATGAGCAGTACGTC.

This clonotype was seen a handful of times. The rearrangement links TRBV18 to TRBJ1-1; D is unresolved. Germline assignment: CDR1 KGHSH and CDR2 LQKENI. The CDR3 is 15 amino acids. Trimming cost V 4 bases and J 1 base, with 13 bases left between them. The CDR3 loop is CASSLLEASNTEAFF. In nucleotides, the CDR3 is TGTGCCAGCTCACTGCTTGAAGCCTCGAACACTGAAGCTTTCTTT.